The entry that follows covers one T cell receptor beta chain sequence. Its antigen is as yet unknown. This table comes from immunoSEQ multiplex PCR, and its TCRdb copy is limited to in-frame clones, with some not included. Among more than 85,000 clones listed, 77% were seen once. This CDR3 is 14 amino acids long. The germline CDR1 and CDR2 sequences are MDHEN and SYDVKM. The germline V and J ends were trimmed by 8 bases and 1 base, with 15 bases remaining between them. The sample belongs to a study of cytotoxic CD8 clonotypes in ibrutinib-treated CLL. Overall study: The cohort had about 10 relapsed/refractory and some 16 treatment-naive patients, some 17 IGHV unmutated. Complete response was seen in 2 patients and partial in roughly 25; approximately 12 progressed and about 15 stayed remitted after a median roughly six years. Study conclusions and caveats: Shared public clonotypes were rare, and on treatment they either got smaller or stayed the same.

This chain uses TRBV28 with TRBJ2-7, with D unclear. The sample here was PBMCs, taken after 24 months of ibrutinib treatment. This TCR was sampled from a human donor with chronic lymphocytic leukemia. The chain's CDR3 is CASVKWRRSYEQYF. Here the CDR3 DNA reads TGTGCCAGCGTTAAGTGGCGGCGGTCCTACGAGCAGTACTTC. The complete variable domain, with remaining parts taken from reference TRBV28 and TRBJ2-7, reads DVKVTQSSRYLVKRTGEKVFLECVQDMDHENMFWYRQDPGLGLRLIYFSYDVKMKEKGDIPEGYSVSREKKERFSLILESASTNQTSMYLCASVKWRRSYEQYFGPGTRLTVT.